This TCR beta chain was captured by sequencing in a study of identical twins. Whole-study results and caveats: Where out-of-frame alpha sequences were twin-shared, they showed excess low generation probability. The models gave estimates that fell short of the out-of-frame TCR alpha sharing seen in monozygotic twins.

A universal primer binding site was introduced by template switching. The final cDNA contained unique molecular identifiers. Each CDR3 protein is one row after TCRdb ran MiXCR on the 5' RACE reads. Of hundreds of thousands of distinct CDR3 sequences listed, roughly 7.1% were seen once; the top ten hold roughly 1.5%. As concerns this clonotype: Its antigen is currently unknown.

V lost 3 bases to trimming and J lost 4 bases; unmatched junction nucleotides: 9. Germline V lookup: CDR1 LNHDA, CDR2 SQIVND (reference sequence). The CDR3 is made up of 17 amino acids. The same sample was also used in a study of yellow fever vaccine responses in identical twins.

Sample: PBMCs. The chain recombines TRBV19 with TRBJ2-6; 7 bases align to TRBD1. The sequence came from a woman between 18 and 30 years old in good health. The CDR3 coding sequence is TGTGCCAGTAGTATGGGGGACAGCTTTGCGGGGGCCAACGTCCTGACTTTC. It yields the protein CASSMGDSFAGANVLTF.